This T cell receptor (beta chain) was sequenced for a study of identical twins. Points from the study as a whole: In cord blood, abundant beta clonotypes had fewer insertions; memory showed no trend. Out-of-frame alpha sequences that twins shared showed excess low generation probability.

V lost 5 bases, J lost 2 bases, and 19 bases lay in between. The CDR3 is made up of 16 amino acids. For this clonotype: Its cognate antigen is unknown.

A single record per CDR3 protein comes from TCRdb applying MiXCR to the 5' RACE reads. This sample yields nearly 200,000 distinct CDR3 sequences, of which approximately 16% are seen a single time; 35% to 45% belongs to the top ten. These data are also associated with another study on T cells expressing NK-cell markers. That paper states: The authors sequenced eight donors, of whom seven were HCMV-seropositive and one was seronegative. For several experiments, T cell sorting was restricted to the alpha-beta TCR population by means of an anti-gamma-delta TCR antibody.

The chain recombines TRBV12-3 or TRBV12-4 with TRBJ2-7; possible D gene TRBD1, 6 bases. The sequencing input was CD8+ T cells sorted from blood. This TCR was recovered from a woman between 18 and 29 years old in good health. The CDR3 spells CASSPPRGGPAYEQYF. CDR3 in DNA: TGTGCCAGCAGTCCCCCCAGGGGTGGGCCGGCCTACGAGCAGTACTTC.